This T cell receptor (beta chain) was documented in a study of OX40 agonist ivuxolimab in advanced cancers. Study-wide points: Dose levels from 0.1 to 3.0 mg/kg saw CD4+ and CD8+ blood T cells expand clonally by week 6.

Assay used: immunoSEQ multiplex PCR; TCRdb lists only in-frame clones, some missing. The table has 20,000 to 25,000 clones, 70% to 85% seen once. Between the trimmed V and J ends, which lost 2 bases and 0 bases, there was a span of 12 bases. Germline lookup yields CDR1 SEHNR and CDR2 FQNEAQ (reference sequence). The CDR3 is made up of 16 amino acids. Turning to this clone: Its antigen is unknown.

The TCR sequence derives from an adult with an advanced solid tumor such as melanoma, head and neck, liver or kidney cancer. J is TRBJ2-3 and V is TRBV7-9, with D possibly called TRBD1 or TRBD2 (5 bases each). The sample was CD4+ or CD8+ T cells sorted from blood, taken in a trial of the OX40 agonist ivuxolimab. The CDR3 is CASSLIRGGSTDTQYF. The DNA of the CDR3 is TGTGCCAGCAGCTTAATTCGGGGCGGGAGCACAGATACGCAGTATTTT.